The T cell receptor beta chain under discussion was sequenced for a study of T cell changes during pregnancy in multiple sclerosis. This CDR3 region has 12 residues. Profiling relied on immunoSEQ multiplex PCR, and the TCRdb table lists in-frame clones only, not all of them. The sample holds around 69,000 clones, approximately 92% seen once. The sample here was peripheral blood, taken in the third trimester of pregnancy. The chain uses TRBV1 and TRBJ2-5; the table gives TRBD2 as D, unverified against the DNA. TRBV1 is tagged as a pseudogene. This clonotype was sampled from a female donor in good health, enrolled as a control in a pregnancy study. The DNA for the CDR3 is TGCACCAGCACCACTATAAAGGAGACCCAGTACTTC. Translating gives CTSTTIKETQYF.